One sample yielded the 5 T cell receptor beta chains listed below, sequenced in a study of blood T cell repertoires in COVID-19. Sequencing used immunoSEQ multiplex PCR; TCRdb keeps in-frame clones, though not all of them. The sample records 250,000 or so clones, around four fifths being singletons. Source material: peripheral blood. Receptors originate from a woman aged 55-70 years with active or convalescent COVID-19.

This clone appeared a few times. This rearrangement joins TRBV11-2 to TRBJ2-7; D not certain. The germline V gene encodes CDR1 SGHAT and CDR2 FQNNGV. Between the trimmed V and J ends, which lost 5 bases and 4 bases, there was a span of 9 bases. The CDR3 is 12 amino acids. The CDR3 DNA sequence: TGTGCCAGCAGCCCCATGGCTTACGAGCAGTACTTC. It is translated as CASSPMAYEQYF.

The chain combines TRBV5-1 with TRBJ1-2, with TRBD1 matching 7 bases. J was trimmed by 8 bases and V by 0 bases; bases with no gene match: 7. Germline-derived CDR1 and CDR2 are SGHRS and YFSETQ. There are 14 residues in the CDR3. DNA of the CDR3: TGCGCCAGCAGCTTGGATACAGGGGCAGGGGGCTACACCTTC. Translating gives CASSLDTGAGGYTF.

This clone appeared a single time. This rearrangement joins TRBV6-1 to TRBJ1-3; TRBD1 is a possible D gene (6 bases). V was clipped by 4 bases and J by 1 base, with 14 bases between them. The CDR3 loop spans 16 amino acids. The V gene's germline CDR1 is MNHNS and CDR2 SASEGT. CDR3 in amino acids: CASSVRLQGSGNTIYF. As DNA, the CDR3 is TGTGCCAGCAGTGTAAGGTTACAGGGTTCTGGAAACACCATATATTTT.

The V call is TRBV7-9, the J call TRBJ2-4; TRBD1 is a possible D gene (7 bases). Trimming left V 10 bases short and J 8 bases short, with 12 bases between. CDR1 is SEHNR, CDR2 FQNEAQ, per germline (reference sequence). The CDR3 spans 11 residues. In DNA, the CDR3 is TGTGCCACCCAGGGGGGTTACATTCAGTACTTC. Protein product: CATQGGYIQYF.

This clone was seen only a few times. The CDR3 here is CASSFGEGTEAFF. The CDR3 DNA reads as TGTGCCAGCAGTTTCGGGGAGGGCACTGAAGCTTTCTTT. The chain is built from TRBV27 and TRBJ1-1; the D is unclear. This CDR3 is 13 amino acids long. Trimming took 3 bases from V and 4 from J, leaving 9 bases between them. Germline V gene sequence: CDR1 MNHEY, CDR2 SMNVEV (reference sequence).